The 26 T cell receptor beta chains below were found in one sample sequenced in a study of cytomegalovirus exposure and HLA in healthy donors. PCR involved 60 Vbeta and 13 Jbeta primers. TCRdb's table, derived via immunoSEQ multiplex PCR, lists solely in-frame clones and lacks some. Of about 160,000 clones detected, around 80% appear once; the ten largest clones hold 4.5%. Sequencing was performed on PBMCs. Receptor source: a woman aged 45-65 years in good health and CMV-seropositive.

The V call is TRBV19, the J call TRBJ2-1; 14 bases are shared with TRBD2. The germline CDR1 and CDR2 sequences are LNHDA and SQIVND (reference sequence). V shed 3 bases, J shed 9 bases, and the junction held 7 bases outside the gene matches. The CDR3 is 16 residues long. CDR3 amino acids: CASSMGGLAGGSEQFF. The CDR3, as DNA: TGTGCCAGTAGTATGGGCGGACTAGCGGGAGGCTCTGAGCAGTTCTTC.

The rearrangement links TRBV28 to TRBJ2-1; 10 bases align to TRBD2. The CDR3 runs 14 residues. CDR1 and CDR2 (germline): MDHEN, SYDVKM. V gave up 8 bases and J gave up 6 bases; unmatched junction bases: 7. The CDR3: CASQRSGRVNEQFF. As DNA, the CDR3 is TGTGCCAGCCAGAGGAGCGGGAGGGTCAATGAGCAGTTCTTC.

This chain connects TRBV5-5 to TRBJ1-2; D unresolved. Germline V gene data show CDR1 as SGHKS and CDR2 as YYEKEE (reference sequence). Trimming took 2 bases from V and 4 from J, leaving 12 bases between them. This CDR3 comprises 14 residues. CDR3 coding DNA: TGTGCCAGCAGCTTCTCCTTGACTAGCTATGGCTACACCTTC. Its translation is CASSFSLTSYGYTF. Full variable domain (missing parts from reference TRBV5-5 and TRBJ1-2): DAGVTQSPTHLIKTRGQQVTLRCSPISGHKSVSWYQQVLGQGPQFIFQYYEKEERGRGNFPDRFSARQFPNYSSELNVNALLLGDSALYLCASSFSLTSYGYTFGSGTRLTVV.

The rearrangement uses TRBV4-3 and TRBJ2-2, with a weak D call TRBD2 (6 bases). The germline V gene has CDR1 LGHNA and CDR2 YSLEER. V shed 2 bases and J shed 4 bases, with 14 bases lying between them. The CDR3 covers 16 residues. The CDR3 sequence: CASSQYSGKPTGELFF. CDR3 sequence (DNA): TGCGCCAGCAGCCAATATAGCGGAAAGCCCACCGGGGAGCTGTTTTTT.

The CDR3 nucleotides read TGTGCCAGTATGGCCACGGCAGGGGGGCGCGGTGAGCAGTTCTTC. This gives the protein CASMATAGGRGEQFF. V usage is TRBV19 and J usage is TRBJ2-1; possible D gene TRBD1, 7 bases. V lost 7 bases and J lost 9, with 22 bases in between. Germline V CDR1 and CDR2: LNHDA, SQIVND (reference sequence). This CDR3 spans 15 amino acids.

This clone was picked up a small number of times. This chain connects TRBV7-2 to TRBJ1-1; no definite D call. Germline CDR1 SGHTA, CDR2 FQGNSA. V was cut by 5 bases and J by 3 bases, with 16 bases left in between. The CDR3 spans 15 residues. The CDR3 DNA sequence: TGTGCCAGCAGCCAAGTCTACAGCGGGGACACTGAAGCTTTCTTT. Its translation is CASSQVYSGDTEAFF.

This rearrangement joins TRBV21-1 to TRBJ1-3; the DNA was not compared with TRBD1, the D call given in the table. TRBV21-1 is shown as a pseudogene. CDR3 length equals 15 residues. The CDR3 sequence: CASSSKQASGNTIYF. The DNA of the CDR3 is TGTGCCAGCAGCAGTAAACAGGCCTCTGGAAACACCATATATTTT.

The chain recombines TRBV27 with TRBJ2-1; D unclear. Trimming removed 0 bases at V and 10 bases at J, with 10 bases between. The CDR3 is 13 amino acids. Germline-derived CDR1 and CDR2 are MNHEY and SMNVEV (reference sequence). The CDR3 region has the DNA TGTGCCAGCAGTTTATCGAGAGCGTACGAGCAGTTCTTC. It encodes CASSLSRAYEQFF.

As for this clone: Other DNA sequences in this specimen translate into the identical CDR3. The chain recombines TRBV7-9 with TRBJ2-3, with 10 positions matching TRBD1. Trimming took 5 bases from V and 6 from J; bases not matched to a gene: 11. Looked up from germline, CDR1 is SEHNR and CDR2 is FQNEAQ (reference sequence). The CDR3 extends over 16 amino acids. Here the CDR3 DNA reads TGTGCCAGCAGCCTAGGAGGGACAGGGGTGGGGGATACGCAGTATTTT. Amino acid sequence: CASSLGGTGVGDTQYF.

The chain joins TRBV10-3 to TRBJ2-1; TRBD1 matches 8 bases. The length of the CDR3 is 17 residues. Germline-derived CDR1 and CDR2 are ENHRY and SYGVKD. V lost 5 bases to trimming and J lost 1 base; unmatched junction nucleotides: 10. The CDR3 DNA reads TGTGCCATCAGTAGAGACCAGGGGGCCAGTTCCTACAATGAGCAGTTCTTC. This translates into CAISRDQGASSYNEQFF.

The chain links TRBV4-1 to TRBJ2-7, with a weak D call TRBD1 (5 bases). CDR3 length equals 14 residues. Germline V gene data show CDR1 as MGHRA and CDR2 as YSYEKL. Trimming stripped 11 bases from V and 1 base from J, with 18 bases between. This CDR3 reads CALRVSRVSYEQYF. CDR3 DNA: TGCGCCCTAAGGGTGAGCAGGGTATCCTACGAGCAGTACTTC.

The gene calls are TRBV27 and TRBJ1-2, with 8 bases identical to TRBD1. The CDR3 is 15 amino acids. The V gene's germline CDR1 is MNHEY and CDR2 SMNVEV (reference sequence). The V and J ends lost 6 bases and 4 bases, in that order; junction bases with no gene match: 10. CDR3 protein: CASRPTGGLSYGYTF. The CDR3 DNA is TGTGCCAGCAGGCCAACAGGGGGGTTAAGCTATGGCTACACCTTC.

The rearrangement joins TRBV4-3 to TRBJ2-1; perhaps TRBD1 as D (6 bases). Germline values: CDR1 LGHNA, CDR2 YSLEER. V was shortened by 2 bases and J by 6 bases, with 14 bases between the two germline ends. This CDR3 region has 15 residues. The CDR3 coding sequence is TGCGCCAGCAGCCAATCTCAGGGGTACGGCAATGAGCAGTTCTTC. Encoded protein: CASSQSQGYGNEQFF.

This chain links TRBV9 with TRBJ2-3; D uncertain. The CDR3 is 15 amino acids. V dropped 4 bases and J dropped 2 bases, with 14 bases sitting between them. CDR1 is SGDLS, CDR2 YYNGEE, per germline. CDR3 sequence (DNA): TGTGCCAGCAGCAGGTCTCCAGGAATCACAGATACGCAGTATTTT. This encodes CASSRSPGITDTQYF.

The chain has TRBV28 and TRBJ1-2; D unresolved. The CDR3 is made up of 12 amino acids. Looked up from germline, CDR1 is MDHEN and CDR2 is SYDVKM. V was shortened by 6 bases and J by 0 bases, with 5 bases between the two germline ends. This chain's CDR3 is CASRETNYGYTF. CDR3 nucleotides: TGTGCCAGCAGGGAGACTAACTATGGCTACACCTTC.

This sequence joins TRBV7-9 and TRBJ2-5, with D possibly being TRBD1 (7 bases). The ends were cut back, 3 bases at V and 1 base at J, with 15 bases in the middle. Germline values: CDR1 SEHNR, CDR2 FQNEAQ (reference sequence). The CDR3 totals 16 residues. CDR3 amino acids: CASSFSRGVIQETQYF. The CDR3, as DNA: TGTGCCAGCAGCTTCTCCAGGGGGGTGATCCAAGAGACCCAGTACTTC.

This clone showed up just once. The gene calls are TRBV4-2 and TRBJ2-3; 10 bases are shared with TRBD2. Looked up from germline, CDR1 is LGHNA and CDR2 is YNFKEQ. The CDR3 is 16 residues long. Trimming removed 1 base from V and 2 bases from J; junction bases left unmatched: 3. CDR3 loop: CASSQASGGLTDTQYF. The CDR3 DNA reads as TGTGCCAGCAGCCAAGCTAGCGGGGGACTCACAGATACGCAGTATTTT.

V gene TRBV15 combines with J gene TRBJ2-7, with a possible D match to TRBD1 (5 bases). The CDR3 loop spans 16 amino acids. Per the germline V gene, CDR1 is LNHNV and CDR2 is YYDKDF (reference sequence). The germline V and J ends were trimmed by 0 bases and 3 bases, with 15 bases remaining between them. CDR3 nucleotides: TGTGCCACCAGCAGAGAGTTGACAGAGTCTTTCTACGAGCAGTACTTC. Amino acid sequence: CATSRELTESFYEQYF.

This clone occurred a few times. The V call is TRBV30, the J call TRBJ1-1; D unclear. The CDR3 is 14 residues long. CDR1 and CDR2 (germline): GTSNPN, SVGIG (reference sequence). Between the trimmed V and J ends, which lost 0 bases and 1 base, there was a span of 9 bases. The CDR3 region is CAWSVLSRNTEAFF. For the CDR3, the DNA is TGTGCCTGGAGTGTGTTATCCAGGAACACTGAAGCTTTCTTT.

The chain carries TRBV9 and TRBJ2-3; 10 nucleotides align to TRBD2. The ends lost 4 bases at V and 0 bases at J; junction bases unmatched: 5. Germline loops: CDR1 SGDLS, CDR2 YYNGEE. The CDR3 runs 16 residues. CDR3 residues: CASSLGTSDSTDTQYF. CDR3 sequence (DNA): TGTGCCAGCAGCCTTGGGACTAGCGATAGCACAGATACGCAGTATTTT.

This chain connects TRBV5-1 to TRBJ1-2, with D tentatively TRBD1 (6 bases). This CDR3 has 14 amino acids. Trimming took 5 bases from V and 4 from J, leaving 15 bases between them. CDR1 is SGHRS and CDR2 is YFSETQ in the germline V gene. CDR3 sequence reads: CASSFRDISYGYTF. The CDR3 bases are TGCGCCAGCAGTTTCCGGGACATATCCTATGGCTACACCTTC.

The chain combines TRBV27 with TRBJ2-2; 10 positions match TRBD1. Trimming cost V 6 bases and J 4 bases; bases outside gene matches: 8. The length of the CDR3 is 16 residues. In germline, CDR1 is MNHEY, CDR2 SMNVEV (reference sequence). Here the CDR3 DNA reads TGTGCCAGCAGCTACCGGGACAGGGGCGGCACCGGGGAGCTGTTTTTT. This codes for CASSYRDRGGTGELFF.

This clone was recorded once. CDR3 bases: TGCAGCGTCGGGCGGGGGGGGACGGTCACCGGGGAGCTGTTTTTT. Translating it yields CSVGRGGTVTGELFF. V gene TRBV29-1 combines with J gene TRBJ2-2; 9 bases agree with TRBD2. Germline CDR1 reads SQVTM; CDR2 reads ANQGSEA. The V and J ends lost 6 bases and 4 bases, in that order; junction bases with no gene match: 9. This CDR3 has 15 residues.

The gene calls are TRBV4-2 and TRBJ1-2; D may be TRBD1 (6 bases). The CDR3 loop spans 15 amino acids. CDR1 is LGHNA, CDR2 YNFKEQ, per germline. V was shortened by 0 bases and J by 8 bases, with 16 bases between the two germline ends. CDR3 in amino acids: CASSQDVRTEGGYTF. In DNA, the CDR3 is TGTGCCAGCAGCCAAGATGTTAGGACAGAAGGAGGCTACACCTTC.

The V and J genes are TRBV29-1 and TRBJ1-1; 7 nucleotides align to TRBD1. The CDR3 is 13 residues long. J lost 6 bases, V lost 4 bases, and 8 bases had no gene match. Per germline, CDR1 SQVTM and CDR2 ANQGSEA. The CDR3 spells CSVVGGTVPEAFF. DNA of the CDR3: TGCAGCGTTGTAGGAGGGACAGTCCCTGAAGCTTTCTTT.

The genes are TRBV27 and TRBJ2-1, with D tentatively TRBD1 (5 bases). The CDR3 runs 12 residues. Trimming took 9 bases from V and 6 from J, leaving 12 bases between them. Germline V lookup: CDR1 MNHEY, CDR2 SMNVEV (reference sequence). CDR3 sequence reads: CASTQEINEQFF. In nucleotides, the CDR3 is TGTGCCAGTACACAGGAAATCAATGAGCAGTTCTTC.